The 3 T cell receptor beta chains presented below share a single source sample, sequenced in a study of T-cell memory formation after mild COVID-19. MiXCR, run by TCRdb on the 5' RACE reads, gives a single entry per CDR3 protein. The sample holds about 430,000 distinct CDR3 sequences, 20% to 25% seen once. The sample taken for sequencing was PBMCs or a T cell subset sorted from them (not recorded which). All receptors come from an adult woman who had mild COVID-19 (a few samples of this study predate the infection). Cell type and time point are not known.

Here the CDR3 reads CASSSRTGSSYNEQFF. Written as DNA, the CDR3 is TGTGCCAGCAGCTCTCGGACAGGGAGCTCCTACAATGAGCAGTTCTTC. V gene TRBV7-6 combines with J gene TRBJ2-1; TRBD1 agrees at 8 bases. Looked up from germline, CDR1 is SGHVS and CDR2 is FNYEAQ. Unmatched junction bases numbered 5, after V lost 4 bases and J lost 0 bases. The CDR3 covers 16 residues.

The chain links TRBV20-1 to TRBJ2-4; D ambiguous. CDR3 length equals 14 residues. Trimming removed 5 bases at V and 0 bases at J, with 11 bases between. Germline CDR1 DFQATT, CDR2 SNEGSKA (reference sequence). In DNA form, the CDR3 reads TGCAGTGCTCTCAGTCAGCTAGCCAAAAACATTCAGTACTTC. It codes for CSALSQLAKNIQYF.

The V call is TRBV6-5, the J call TRBJ2-3, with 8 bases that match TRBD2. CDR1 is MNHEY, CDR2 SVGAGI, per germline. V gave up 1 base and J gave up 5 bases; unmatched junction bases: 2. The CDR3 contains 14 residues. This CDR3 reads CASSYYTSGDTQYF. Written as DNA, the CDR3 is TGTGCCAGCAGTTACTATACTAGCGGAGATACGCAGTATTTT.